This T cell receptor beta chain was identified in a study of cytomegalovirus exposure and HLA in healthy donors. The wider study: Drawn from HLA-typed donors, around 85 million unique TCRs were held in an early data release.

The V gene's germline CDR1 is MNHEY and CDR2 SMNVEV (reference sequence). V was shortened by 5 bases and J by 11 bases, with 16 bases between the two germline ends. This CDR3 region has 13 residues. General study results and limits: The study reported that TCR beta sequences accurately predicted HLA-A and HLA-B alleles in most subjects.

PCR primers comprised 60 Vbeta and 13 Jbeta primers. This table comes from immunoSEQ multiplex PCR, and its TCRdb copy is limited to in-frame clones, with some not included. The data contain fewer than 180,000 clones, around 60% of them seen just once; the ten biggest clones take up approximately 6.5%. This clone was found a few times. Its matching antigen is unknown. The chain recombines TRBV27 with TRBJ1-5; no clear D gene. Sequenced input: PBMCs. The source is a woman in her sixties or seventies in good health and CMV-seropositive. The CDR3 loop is CASSLLPGESQHF. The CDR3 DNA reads TGTGCCAGCAGTCTACTTCCCGGGGAGTCCCAGCATTTT.